The clone carrying this T cell receptor (beta chain) appeared once. Its antigen is undetermined. The sample originates from a study of OX40 agonist ivuxolimab in advanced cancers. As for the study in general: Ivuxolimab is a fully human IgG2 antibody that activates OX40 (CD134). Past anti-PD-1, anti-PD-L1 or anti-CTLA-4 therapy was accepted, and 30% to 50% had received some. The study, taken as a whole, reports: CD4+ T cells averaged fewer expanded clones than CD8+ T cells.

Assay used: immunoSEQ multiplex PCR; TCRdb lists only in-frame clones, some missing. The sample includes tens of thousands of clones, roughly nine tenths seen only once; the top ten take 1.3%. Blood samples were obtained at baseline, cycle 4 day 1, and cycle 7 day 1. This CDR3 contains 16 residues. J was trimmed by 2 bases and V by 3 bases; bases with no gene match: 9. CDR1 is SGHRS and CDR2 is YFSETQ in the germline V gene. The sample consisted of CD4+ or CD8+ T cells sorted from blood, taken in a trial of the OX40 agonist ivuxolimab. The V and J genes are TRBV5-1 and TRBJ2-5, with 8 bases lining up with TRBD1. The TCR originated in an adult with an advanced solid tumor such as melanoma, head and neck, liver or kidney cancer. This CDR3 reads CASSSGPQGGQETQYF. The DNA for the CDR3 is TGCGCCAGCAGCTCCGGCCCACAGGGGGGTCAAGAGACCCAGTACTTC.